This T cell receptor beta chain was captured by sequencing in a study of cytomegalovirus exposure and HLA in healthy donors. General observations from the study: A later analysis linked a missense variant in DCLRE1C to the trimming of TCR beta V and J genes.

13 Jbeta primers and 60 Vbeta primers were used for the PCR. The table came from immunoSEQ multiplex PCR; TCRdb's copy has only in-frame clones and leaves some out. The sample shows around 99,000 clones, roughly 80% of them seen only once. To note about this clone: No antigen is known for it.

Germline-derived CDR1 and CDR2 are MDHEN and SYDVKM. V lost 7 bases, J lost 7 bases, and 16 bases lay in between. The CDR3 is 13 residues long. This receptor was obtained from a man aged 30 to 45 in good health and CMV-seronegative. The sequencing input was PBMCs. The chain uses TRBV28 and TRBJ1-2, with TRBD1 as a possible D gene (5 bases). CDR3 region: CASITPLGGGYTF. The CDR3, as DNA: TGTGCCAGCATTACCCCGCTCGGGGGTGGCTACACCTTC.